This T cell receptor (beta chain) was sequenced during a study of T cell responses to AZD1222 COVID-19 vaccine (dated by TCRdb to about 2021). Regarding the research as a whole: AZD1222 recipients whose second dose came at about 4 weeks and those whose second dose came at about 12 weeks were combined into one group, since spike-specific TCR depth and breadth did not differ between the two schedules. A total of around 240 trial participants underwent TCR sequencing, of whom some 210 received two doses of AZD1222 and approximately 25 received two doses of the MenACWY control vaccine. Trial participants were enrolled by age into 18-55, 56-69 and 70-plus year subgroups, with about 150, 28 and 57 TCR-sequenced participants respectively. Study-level results and caveats: Only six AZD1222 recipients were SARS-CoV-2 seropositive at baseline, limiting conclusions about previously exposed vaccinees. The 56-69-year group was small, and its depth increase did not reach significance, likely because of low power. No day 14 peak-response samples were available, so repertoires were characterized only after the peak T cell response. The whole spike protein was spanned by vaccine-associated CD4 TCRs, and dominant responses were seen in regions 160-218 and 743-854. Participants were mostly white British and included more females than males, and it was suggested by the authors that clonal diversity may have been underestimated. After two AZD1222 doses, both the breadth and the depth of spike-specific TCRs were significantly higher than at day 0 and than in MenACWY recipients. Nearly half of unique spike-specific TCRs reportedly recognized epitopes outside regions mutated in the B.1.351 and B.1.1.7 variants.

According to the study, the label for this sample's time point signals: baseline before first vaccination. Vaccinee samples were obtained from the UK trials COV001 and COV002, which included a single-blind randomized controlled phase 2/3 trial of AZD1222 (ChAdOx1 nCoV-19) in healthy adults. Trial participant PBMC samples were collected at day 0 and day 28 after the second dose for TCRbeta chain sequencing. The CDR3 regions of human TCRbeta chains were analyzed by immunosequencing. As for the authors' bioinformatics: Repertoire TCRs were matched against a reference library of SARS-CoV-2-specific TCRs generated with the MIRA antigen-specificity platform. Breadth was defined as the fraction of unique TCRs that were SARS-CoV-2-associated. Depth was defined as the fraction of total T cells that were SARS-CoV-2-associated. Using the MIRA data, each spike-specific TCR was mapped to the spike region that the TCR reacts to and placed in a CD4 or CD8 class. Log10-transformed breadth and depth values were compared by one-way ANOVA with Sidak's multiple comparisons tests. TCRdb holds this immuneACCESS table with in-frame rearrangements only. Some clones are missing; in checked studies, unresolved V genes explain under half, and the rest has no known cause. V and J calls and clone size are as listed in that table; D and trimming were resolved from the DNA. The sample table holds 140,000 to 150,000 clones, of which 75% to 90% were seen once. The ten top clones hold about 1.5% of the sample.

A note on this clone: The target of this receptor is not known. There are no base qualities to consult, and no much larger clone falls within one base.

The sequence derives from an adult in good health. The sample in question was peripheral blood, obtained on day 0 of AZD1222 vaccination.

The CDR3 corresponds to CASILDLRSGNTIYF. DNA sequence: TGCGCCAGCATTCTAGATCTACGATCTGGAAACACCATATATTTT. The chain employs TRBV4-1 and TRBJ1-3, with the D gene uncertain. The germline V gene sets CDR1 to MGHRA and CDR2 to YSYEKL. The CDR3 runs 15 residues from the cysteine to the phenylalanine. Only CDR3 DNA remains: 45 bases, in frame from the first base. V lost 7 bases and J lost 1 base; the stretch between them is 14 bases long.